A single sample is the source of the 14 T cell receptor beta chains below, sequenced in a study of T cell changes during pregnancy in multiple sclerosis. Assay: immunoSEQ multiplex PCR; the TCRdb copy retains only in-frame clones and omits some. Here the sample spans about 75,000 clones, around 94% being singletons. Sequenced here: CD4+ T cells from peripheral blood mononuclear cells, sampled after pregnancy. These receptors all come from a female donor with multiple sclerosis, enrolled in a pregnancy study.

The rearrangement links TRBV28 to TRBJ2-3, with 10 positions matching TRBD1. J lost 2 bases, V lost 2 bases, and 7 bases had no gene match. Germline CDR1 reads MDHEN; CDR2 reads SYDVKM. This CDR3 is built from 17 residues. The CDR3 coding sequence is TGTGCCAGCAGTTTAGGCGGCGGGACAGGGGACACAGATACGCAGTATTTT. It translates to CASSLGGGTGDTDTQYF.

The V gene is TRBV7-8, the J gene TRBJ2-5; D is ambiguous. Trimming left V 1 base short and J 2 bases short, with 5 bases between. The CDR3 spans 13 residues. CDR1 is SGHVS and CDR2 is FQNEAQ in the germline V gene. CDR3 nucleotide sequence: TGTGCCAGCAGCTTAGACAGACAAGAGACCCAGTACTTC. It specifies CASSLDRQETQYF.

The chain recombines TRBV28 with TRBJ1-1; D gene unclear. The germline gives CDR1 MDHEN, CDR2 SYDVKM. V was cut by 4 bases and J by 5 bases, with 20 bases left in between. The CDR3 is made up of 16 amino acids. The CDR3 loop reads CASSSPGGLGRTEAFF. CDR3 nucleotides: TGTGCCAGCAGTTCTCCGGGAGGGCTGGGTAGGACTGAAGCTTTCTTT.

The chain recombines TRBV5-1 with TRBJ2-1; D is possibly TRBD1 (5 bases). The CDR3 is 15 amino acids. Germline V lookup: CDR1 SGHRS, CDR2 YFSETQ. Trimming took off 3 bases at V and 4 bases at J, with 14 bases between the two ends. The CDR3 nucleotides are TGCGCCAGCAGCTATGAACTTCAGGGTTACAATGAGCAGTTCTTC. This gives the protein CASSYELQGYNEQFF.

This rearrangement joins TRBV2 to TRBJ2-5, with D possibly being TRBD2 (6 bases). Germline-derived CDR1 and CDR2 are SNHLY and FYNNEI. The CDR3 covers 15 residues. V lost 6 bases, J lost 10 bases, and 24 bases lay in between. The CDR3 DNA reads TGTGCCAGCAGCCCCGCCGGGACCCACGGAGGGGACCAGTACTTC. Its protein is CASSPAGTHGGDQYF.

The chain employs TRBV7-2 and TRBJ2-7; 12 nucleotides agree with TRBD2. V was pared by 8 bases and J by 4 bases, with 6 bases of the junction left unmatched. The length of the CDR3 is 14 residues. CDR1 SGHTA and CDR2 FQGNSA come from the germline V gene. CDR3 DNA sequence: TGTGCCAGCGGTCGGACTAGCGGGACATACGAGCAGTACTTC. Its translation: CASGRTSGTYEQYF.

V gene TRBV7-6 combines with J gene TRBJ1-4; possible D gene TRBD1, 6 bases. With 1 base removed from V and 7 bases from J, the gap between germline ends came to 7 bases. CDR3 length: 13 residues. The germline CDR1 and CDR2 sequences are SGHVS and FNYEAQ. CDR3 nucleotide sequence: TGTGCCAGCAGCTTAGGAGGGGGTGAAAAACTGTTTTTT. It specifies CASSLGGGEKLFF.

The V gene is TRBV5-3, the J gene TRBJ2-3, with TRBD2 matching over 12 bases. TRBV5-3 is sorted into the ORF group, with uncertain function. The CDR3 runs 19 residues. V was clipped by 3 bases and J by 2 bases; unmatched bases: 13. This CDR3 reads CARSWTLAGGPQPTDTQYF. DNA for the CDR3: TGTGCCAGAAGCTGGACCCTAGCGGGAGGGCCCCAGCCCACAGATACGCAGTATTTT.

This chain uses TRBV9 with TRBJ2-7, with D maybe TRBD2 (5 bases). Germline V CDR1 and CDR2: SGDLS, YYNGEE. This CDR3 contains 15 residues. Deletions cut 4 bases from V and 3 bases from J, with 17 bases between. CDR3 in DNA: TGTGCCAGCAGCTCAGACCTGAATGGACTCTACGAGCAGTACTTC. It encodes CASSSDLNGLYEQYF.

This sequence joins TRBV10-3 and TRBJ1-5; D unresolved. The CDR3 has 13 amino acids. V was cut by 8 bases and J by 5 bases, with 13 bases left in between. The V gene's germline CDR1 is ENHRY and CDR2 SYGVKD. The CDR3 region has the DNA TGTGCCATCTCTGCCAGGCAAGATCAGCCCCAGCATTTT. Translating it yields CAISARQDQPQHF.

V and J are TRBV28 and TRBJ1-3, with a tentative D call TRBD1 (5 bases). Looked up from germline, CDR1 is MDHEN and CDR2 is SYDVKM. V lost 3 bases and J lost 8, with 20 bases in between. This CDR3 spans 16 amino acids. In DNA, the CDR3 is TGTGCCAGCAGTTTCCCTCGGGGGAAAGTAAGGGACACCATATATTTT. Its translation: CASSFPRGKVRDTIYF.

The V gene is TRBV28, the J gene TRBJ2-1; 8 nucleotides agree with TRBD2. This CDR3 has 15 residues. With 5 bases clipped from V and 4 bases from J, the junction kept 7 bases outside the gene matches. Germline V gene sequence: CDR1 MDHEN, CDR2 SYDVKM. Written as DNA, the CDR3 is TGTGCCAGCAGTAGATCGGGACTAGGGTACAATGAGCAGTTCTTC. This encodes CASSRSGLGYNEQFF.

The chain uses TRBV28 and TRBJ1-1; D gene uncertain. Germline V CDR1 and CDR2: MDHEN, SYDVKM. V lost 1 base to trimming and J lost 7 bases, with 10 bases between them. There are 13 residues in the CDR3. CDR3 region: CASSLLQPLEAFF. The CDR3 DNA reads as TGTGCCAGCAGTTTATTACAGCCTCTTGAAGCTTTCTTT.

The CDR3 region is CASSSVGETQYF. DNA of the CDR3: TGTGCCAGCAGTTCAGTCGGGGAGACCCAGTACTTC. The chain combines TRBV6-1 with TRBJ2-5; D remains unclear. The CDR3 loop spans 12 amino acids. Germline values: CDR1 MNHNS, CDR2 SASEGT. Trimming removed 5 bases at V and 5 bases at J, with 9 bases between.